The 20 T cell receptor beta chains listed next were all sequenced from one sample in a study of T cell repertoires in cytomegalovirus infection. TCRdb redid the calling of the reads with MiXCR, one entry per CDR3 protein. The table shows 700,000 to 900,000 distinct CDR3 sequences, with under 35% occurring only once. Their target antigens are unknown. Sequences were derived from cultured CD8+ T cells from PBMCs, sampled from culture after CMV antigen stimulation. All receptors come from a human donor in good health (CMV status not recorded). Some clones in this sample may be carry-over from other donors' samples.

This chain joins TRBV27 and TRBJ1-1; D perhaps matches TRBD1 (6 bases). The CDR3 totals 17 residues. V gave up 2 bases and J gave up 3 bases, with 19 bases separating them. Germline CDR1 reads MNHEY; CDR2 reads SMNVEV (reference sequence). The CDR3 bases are TGTGCCAGCAGTTTAAGAGGGGGAACAGGGACCGACACTGAAGCTTTCTTT. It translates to CASSLRGGTGTDTEAFF.

CDR3 region: CASSSPGEGQYNEQFF. As DNA, the CDR3 is TGTGCCAGCAGTTCCCCCGGGGAGGGACAATACAATGAGCAGTTCTTC. This rearrangement joins TRBV12-3 or TRBV12-4 to TRBJ2-1; D possibly corresponds to TRBD2 (7 bases). The CDR3 loop spans 16 amino acids. The V end was cut by 4 bases, the J end by 4 bases, with 17 bases between.

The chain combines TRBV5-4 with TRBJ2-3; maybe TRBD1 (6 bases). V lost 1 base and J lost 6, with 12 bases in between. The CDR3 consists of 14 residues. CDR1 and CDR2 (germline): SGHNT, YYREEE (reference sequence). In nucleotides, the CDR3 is TGTGCCAGCAGCTTGATGGGGGCGGAGGATACGCAGTATTTT. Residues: CASSLMGAEDTQYF.

CDR3 residues: CATSDTNTGDNEQFF. CDR3 sequence (DNA): TGTGCCACCAGTGACACCAATACAGGGGACAATGAGCAGTTCTTC. V usage is TRBV24-1 and J usage is TRBJ2-1; 7 bases align to TRBD1. CDR1 and CDR2 (germline): KGHDR, SFDVKD. The CDR3 is made up of 15 amino acids. The V gene end was trimmed by 4 bases and the J gene end by 5 bases; junction bases not matched to a gene: 7.

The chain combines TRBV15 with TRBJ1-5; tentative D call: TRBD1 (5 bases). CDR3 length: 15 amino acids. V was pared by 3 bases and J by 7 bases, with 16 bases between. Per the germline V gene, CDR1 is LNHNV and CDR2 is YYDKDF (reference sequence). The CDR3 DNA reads TGTGCCACCAGCAGGGCCGTGGGGCTCGGGCAGCCCCAGCATTTT. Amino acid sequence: CATSRAVGLGQPQHF.

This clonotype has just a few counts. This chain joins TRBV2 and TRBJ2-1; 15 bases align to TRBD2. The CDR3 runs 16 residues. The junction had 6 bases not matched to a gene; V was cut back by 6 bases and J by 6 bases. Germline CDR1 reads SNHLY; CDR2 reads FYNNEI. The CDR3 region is CASRGLAGGGINEQFF. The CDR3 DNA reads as TGTGCCAGCAGGGGACTAGCGGGGGGAGGAATCAATGAGCAGTTCTTC.

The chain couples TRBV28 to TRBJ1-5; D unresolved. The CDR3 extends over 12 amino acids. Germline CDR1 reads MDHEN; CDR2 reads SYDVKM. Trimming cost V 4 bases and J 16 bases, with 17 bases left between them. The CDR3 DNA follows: TGTGCCAGCAGTTACTCAGTTCAGTCGGCACATTTT. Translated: CASSYSVQSAHF.

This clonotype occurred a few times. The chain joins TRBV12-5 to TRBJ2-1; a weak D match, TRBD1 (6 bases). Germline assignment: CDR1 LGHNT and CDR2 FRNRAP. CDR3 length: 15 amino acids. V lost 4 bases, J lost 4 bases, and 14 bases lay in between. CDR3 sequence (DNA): TGTGCTAGTGGTTCCCGGGACAAACTATACAATGAGCAGTTCTTC. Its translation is CASGSRDKLYNEQFF.

CDR3 in DNA: TGCGCCAGCAGTGAGGGCTGGGCCAGTGGATTATATGGCTACACCTTC. Translating gives CASSEGWASGLYGYTF. The rearrangement links TRBV10-2 to TRBJ1-2; no definite D call. Trimming shortened V by 2 bases and J by 5 bases, and 18 bases separated the two germline ends. This CDR3 contains 16 residues. Germline V gene sequence: CDR1 WSHSY, CDR2 SAAADI.

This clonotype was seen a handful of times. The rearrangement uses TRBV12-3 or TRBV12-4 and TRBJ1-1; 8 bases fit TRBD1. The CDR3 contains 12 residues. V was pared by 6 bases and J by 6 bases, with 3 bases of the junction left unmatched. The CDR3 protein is CASRTGVPEAFF. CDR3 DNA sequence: TGTGCCAGCAGGACAGGGGTCCCTGAAGCTTTCTTT.

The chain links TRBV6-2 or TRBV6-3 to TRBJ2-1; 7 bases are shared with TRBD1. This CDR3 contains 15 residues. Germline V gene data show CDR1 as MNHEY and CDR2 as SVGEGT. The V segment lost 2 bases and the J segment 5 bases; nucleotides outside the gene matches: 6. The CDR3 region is CASSYPGQRDNEQFF. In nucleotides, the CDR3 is TGTGCCAGCAGTTACCCGGGACAGCGAGACAATGAGCAGTTCTTC.

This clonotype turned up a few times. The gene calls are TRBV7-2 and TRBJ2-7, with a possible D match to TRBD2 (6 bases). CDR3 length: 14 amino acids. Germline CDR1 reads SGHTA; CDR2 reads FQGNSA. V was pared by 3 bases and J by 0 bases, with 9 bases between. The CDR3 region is CASSFVGGSYEQYF. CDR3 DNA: TGTGCCAGCAGCTTTGTCGGGGGCTCCTACGAGCAGTACTTC.

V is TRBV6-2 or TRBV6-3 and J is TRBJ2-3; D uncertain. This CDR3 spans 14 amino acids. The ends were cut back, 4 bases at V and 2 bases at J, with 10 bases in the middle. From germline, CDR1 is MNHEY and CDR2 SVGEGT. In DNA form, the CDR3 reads TGTGCCAGCAGTTGGTTCGGGCTCACAGATACGCAGTATTTT. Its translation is CASSWFGLTDTQYF.

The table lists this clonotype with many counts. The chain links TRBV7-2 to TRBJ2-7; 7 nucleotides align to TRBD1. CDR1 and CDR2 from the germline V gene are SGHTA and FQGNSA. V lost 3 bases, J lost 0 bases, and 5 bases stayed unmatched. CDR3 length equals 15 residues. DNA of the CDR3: TGTGCCAGCAGCTTGGGACAGCGGAGCTCCTACGAGCAGTACGTC. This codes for CASSLGQRSSYEQYV.

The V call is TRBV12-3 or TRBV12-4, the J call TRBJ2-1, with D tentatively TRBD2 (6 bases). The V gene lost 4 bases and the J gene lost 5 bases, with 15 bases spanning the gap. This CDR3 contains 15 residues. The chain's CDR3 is CASSSTRGFHNEQFF. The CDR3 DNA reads TGTGCCAGCAGTTCGACTAGAGGGTTCCACAATGAGCAGTTCTTC.

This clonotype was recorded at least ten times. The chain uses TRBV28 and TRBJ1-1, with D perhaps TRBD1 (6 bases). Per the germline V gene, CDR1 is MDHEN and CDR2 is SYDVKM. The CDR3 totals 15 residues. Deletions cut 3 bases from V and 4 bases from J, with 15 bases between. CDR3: CASSFLRGRGTEAFF. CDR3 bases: TGTGCCAGCAGTTTCCTCAGGGGTCGTGGCACTGAAGCTTTCTTT. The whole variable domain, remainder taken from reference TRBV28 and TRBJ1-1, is DVKVTQSSRYLVKRTGEKVFLECVQDMDHENMFWYRQDPGLGLRLIYFSYDVKMKEKGDIPEGYSVSREKKERFSLILESASTNQTSMYLCASSFLRGRGTEAFFGQGTRLTVV.

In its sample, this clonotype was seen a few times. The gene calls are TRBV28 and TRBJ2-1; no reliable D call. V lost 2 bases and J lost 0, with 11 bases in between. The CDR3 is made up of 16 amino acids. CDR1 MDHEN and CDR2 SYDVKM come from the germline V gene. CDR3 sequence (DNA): TGTGCCAGCAGTTTACCGGTCTACCGCTCCTACAATGAGCAGTTCTTC. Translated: CASSLPVYRSYNEQFF. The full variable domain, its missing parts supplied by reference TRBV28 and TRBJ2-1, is DVKVTQSSRYLVKRTGEKVFLECVQDMDHENMFWYRQDPGLGLRLIYFSYDVKMKEKGDIPEGYSVSREKKERFSLILESASTNQTSMYLCASSLPVYRSYNEQFFGPGTRLTVL.

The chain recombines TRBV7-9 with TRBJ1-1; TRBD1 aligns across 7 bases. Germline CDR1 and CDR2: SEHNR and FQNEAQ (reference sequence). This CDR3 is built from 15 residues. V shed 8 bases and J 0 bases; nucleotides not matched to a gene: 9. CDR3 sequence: CASGTPGTVNTEAFF. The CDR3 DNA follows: TGTGCCAGCGGAACGCCCGGGACAGTGAACACTGAAGCTTTCTTT.

CDR3 DNA sequence: TGTGCCAGCAGCCCTTTGACAACCCTGGCGGGAAACACCATATATTTT. It codes for CASSPLTTLAGNTIYF. J is TRBJ1-3 and V is TRBV2; no clear D gene. V was trimmed by 6 bases and J by 4 bases, leaving 19 bases between them. Germline V gene data show CDR1 as SNHLY and CDR2 as FYNNEI. The CDR3 runs to 16 residues.

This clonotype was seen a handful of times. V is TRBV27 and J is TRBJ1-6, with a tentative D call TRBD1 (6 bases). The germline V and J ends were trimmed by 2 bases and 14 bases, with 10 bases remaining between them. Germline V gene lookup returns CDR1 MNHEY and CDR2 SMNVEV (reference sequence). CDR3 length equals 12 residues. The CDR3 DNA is TGTGCCAGCAGTTTAGGGGGGCCGACCCTCCACTTT. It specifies CASSLGGPTLHF.